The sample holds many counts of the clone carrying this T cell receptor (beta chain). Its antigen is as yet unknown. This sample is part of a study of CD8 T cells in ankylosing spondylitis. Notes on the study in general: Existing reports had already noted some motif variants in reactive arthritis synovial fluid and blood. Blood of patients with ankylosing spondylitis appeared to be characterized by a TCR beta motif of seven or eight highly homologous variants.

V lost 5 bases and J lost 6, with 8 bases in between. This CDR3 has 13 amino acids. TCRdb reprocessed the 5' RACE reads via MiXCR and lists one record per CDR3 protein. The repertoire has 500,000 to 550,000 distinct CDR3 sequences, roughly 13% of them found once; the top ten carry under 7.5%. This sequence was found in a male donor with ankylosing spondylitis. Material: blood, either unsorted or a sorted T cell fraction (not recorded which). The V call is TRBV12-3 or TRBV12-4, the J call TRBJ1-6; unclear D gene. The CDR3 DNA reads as TGTGCCAGCAGTCCGGCCGTTAATTCACCCCTCCACTTT. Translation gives CASSPAVNSPLHF.